Presented here are 14 T cell receptor beta chains from one specimen sequenced in a study of response to subunit inactivated influenza vaccine (dated by TCRdb to 2017 to 2018). Libraries came from RT-PCR. Sequencing instrument: Illumina HiSeq 2500. TCRdb reprocessed the public reads (quality trimming at Q25 with fastp, clone calling with MiXCR) and kept in-frame beta chains. A single entry per CDR3 protein holds the most common genes and DNA from its merged rows. The sample has approximately 530,000 distinct CDR3 sequences on record, under 9% of them singletons. The ten largest clonotypes hold around 13% of the sample. Sequencing used PBMCs from blood, obtained less than 30 months after vaccination. These receptors all come from a man between 45 and 75 years old who received an inactivated influenza vaccine. Donor details come from another sample of the same person, matched by shared clones.

In this sample, this clonotype turned up a few times. The chain has TRBV5-1 and TRBJ2-7, with 9 bases aligning to TRBD1. This CDR3 comprises 16 residues. Unmatched junction bases numbered 7, after V lost 1 base and J lost 2 bases. Germline V gene data show CDR1 as SGHRS and CDR2 as YFSETQ. The CDR3 coding sequence is TGCGCCAGCAGCTTGAACAGGGGGCAAGGGGCCTACGAGCAGTACTTC. It codes for CASSLNRGQGAYEQYF.

This clonotype appeared many times. CDR3 nucleotides: TGCGCCAGCAGCTTGGCGACAGGGAACACTGAAGCTTTCTTT. This sequence encodes CASSLATGNTEAFF. The chain employs TRBV5-1 and TRBJ1-1; tentatively, D is TRBD1 (6 bases). This CDR3 comprises 14 residues. Germline V gene data show CDR1 as SGHRS and CDR2 as YFSETQ. V gave up 0 bases and J gave up 1 base, with 7 bases separating them.

This clonotype was observed at least ten times. The chain uses TRBV10-3 and TRBJ1-6; 11 bases map to TRBD1. The CDR3 sequence is 14 residues long. The germline V gene has CDR1 ENHRY and CDR2 SYGVKD. The V segment lost 6 bases and the J segment 8 bases; nucleotides outside the gene matches: 3. In DNA form, the CDR3 reads TGTGCCATCAGGCGGGACAGGGGGGATTCACCCCTCCACTTT. Translation gives CAIRRDRGDSPLHF.

The chain couples TRBV28 to TRBJ2-7; D might be TRBD2 (5 bases). The V gene's germline CDR1 is MDHEN and CDR2 SYDVKM. The CDR3 is 14 amino acids. Trimming shortened V by 3 bases and J by 6 bases, and 15 bases separated the two germline ends. This CDR3 reads CASSFPLLGGEQYF. CDR3 DNA sequence: TGTGCCAGCAGTTTCCCATTACTAGGCGGCGAGCAGTACTTC.

This clonotype was recorded at least ten times. The CDR3: CASSQATEFSNQPQHF. The CDR3 DNA reads TGTGCCAGCAGCCAAGCGACAGAATTTAGCAATCAGCCCCAGCATTTT. The V and J genes are TRBV7-8 and TRBJ1-5, with TRBD1 as a possible D gene (5 bases). Germline loops: CDR1 SGHVS, CDR2 FQNEAQ. Trimming left V 5 bases short and J 0 bases short, with 14 bases between. This CDR3 spans 16 amino acids. Combining the CDR3 with reference TRBV7-8 and TRBJ1-5 gives the whole variable domain GAGVSQSPRYKVAKRGQDVALRCDPISGHVSLFWYQQALGQGPEFLTYFQNEAQLDKSGLPSDRFFAERPEGSVSTLKIQRTQQEDSAVYLCASSQATEFSNQPQHFGDGTRLSIL.

This clonotype occurred many times. The chain joins TRBV12-3 or TRBV12-4 to TRBJ2-3; perhaps TRBD1 as D (5 bases). This CDR3 comprises 13 residues. V lost 3 bases and J 4 bases, leaving 8 bases between the germline ends. The CDR3 nucleotides are TGTGCCAGCAGTTTGGTCAGGGCAGATACGCAGTATTTT. Protein: CASSLVRADTQYF.

This clonotype came up a few times. This chain links TRBV5-1 with TRBJ2-1, with 7 nucleotides matching TRBD2. The germline V gene encodes CDR1 SGHRS and CDR2 YFSETQ. The CDR3 is made up of 18 amino acids. V was clipped by 0 bases and J by 8 bases; unmatched bases: 17. Here the CDR3 DNA reads TGCGCCAGCAGCTTGGGCCGGGGAGGGATTGGTTATTGGGATGAGCAGTTCTTC. Its protein is CASSLGRGGIGYWDEQFF.

The V gene is TRBV19, the J gene TRBJ2-7; D is unclear. V was trimmed by 0 bases and J by 0 bases, leaving 9 bases between them. Germline loops: CDR1 LNHDA, CDR2 SQIVND (reference sequence). The CDR3 totals 15 residues. The CDR3 nucleotides read TGTGCCAGTAGTATAGACGGAGTTGGCTCCTACGAGCAGTACTTC. The encoded protein is CASSIDGVGSYEQYF.

This clonotype showed up many times. The chain is built from TRBV20-1 and TRBJ1-6; no firm D call. The germline V gene encodes CDR1 DFQATT and CDR2 SNEGSKA (reference sequence). The CDR3 totals 14 residues. Between the trimmed V and J ends, which lost 5 bases and 7 bases, there was a span of 15 bases. The CDR3 region has the DNA TGCAGTGCTTCGCCCGGGTCTCCGAATTCACCCCTCCACTTT. Translated, it gives CSASPGSPNSPLHF.

Only a few counts were recorded for this clonotype. This sequence joins TRBV20-1 and TRBJ2-1; a weak D match, TRBD2 (5 bases). V lost 0 bases, J lost 0 bases, and 21 bases lay in between. CDR1 and CDR2 (germline): DFQATT, SNEGSKA (reference sequence). The CDR3 is 19 amino acids. The CDR3 nucleotides read TGCAGTGCTAGAGACGTAAACATTTTAAGCGGTGACTCCTACAATGAGCAGTTCTTC. Translated: CSARDVNILSGDSYNEQFF.

This clonotype was observed a handful of times. The chain has TRBV28 and TRBJ1-4, with D unresolved. Germline CDR1 MDHEN, CDR2 SYDVKM. V was clipped by 6 bases and J by 3 bases, with 14 bases between them. CDR3 length: 15 amino acids. In nucleotides, the CDR3 is TGTGCCAGCAGCATATTAGGGCCGGCTAATGAAAAACTGTTTTTT. As protein: CASSILGPANEKLFF. Looking up the rest from reference TRBV28 and TRBJ1-4 gives the full variable domain: DVKVTQSSRYLVKRTGEKVFLECVQDMDHENMFWYRQDPGLGLRLIYFSYDVKMKEKGDIPEGYSVSREKKERFSLILESASTNQTSMYLCASSILGPANEKLFFGSGTQLSVL.

A note on this clonotype: It may be a read error: a sequence one base away is much more abundant. The chain links TRBV3-1 to TRBJ2-7; D not certain. The CDR3 sequence is 13 residues long. With 0 bases removed from V and 11 bases from J, the gap between germline ends came to 14 bases. Germline V gene sequence: CDR1 LGHDT, CDR2 YNNKEL (reference sequence). CDR3 residues: CASSQDQTVREYF. The CDR3 bases are TGTGCCAGCAGCCAAGATCAAACAGTACGGGAGTACTTC.

The chain links TRBV11-2 to TRBJ2-2; the D is unclear. Germline values: CDR1 SGHAT, CDR2 FQNNGV. The germline V and J ends were trimmed by 0 bases and 6 bases, with 11 bases remaining between them. The CDR3 length is 15 residues. The CDR3, as DNA: TGTGCCAGCAGCTTAGATCCCCTAGTAGCCGGGGAGCTGTTTTTT. Translation: CASSLDPLVAGELFF.

The chain links TRBV20-1 to TRBJ1-5; 7 nucleotides line up with TRBD1. CDR1 and CDR2 from the germline V gene are DFQATT and SNEGSKA (reference sequence). This CDR3 comprises 12 residues. The CDR3 loop reads CSATGANQPQHF. For the CDR3, the DNA is TGCAGCGCCACAGGGGCCAATCAGCCCCAGCATTTT.